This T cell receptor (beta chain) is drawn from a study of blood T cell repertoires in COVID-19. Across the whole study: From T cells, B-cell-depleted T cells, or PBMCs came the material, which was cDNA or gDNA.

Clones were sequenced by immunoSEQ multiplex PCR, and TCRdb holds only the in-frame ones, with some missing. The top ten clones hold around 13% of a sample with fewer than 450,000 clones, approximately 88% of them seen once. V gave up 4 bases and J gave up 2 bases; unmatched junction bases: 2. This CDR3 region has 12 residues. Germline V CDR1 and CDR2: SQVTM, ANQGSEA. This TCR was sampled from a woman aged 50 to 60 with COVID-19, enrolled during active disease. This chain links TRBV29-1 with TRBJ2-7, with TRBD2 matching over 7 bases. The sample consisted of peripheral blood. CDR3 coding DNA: TGCAGCGTTGGTGGACTAGCCTACGAGCAGTACTTC. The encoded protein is CSVGGLAYEQYF.